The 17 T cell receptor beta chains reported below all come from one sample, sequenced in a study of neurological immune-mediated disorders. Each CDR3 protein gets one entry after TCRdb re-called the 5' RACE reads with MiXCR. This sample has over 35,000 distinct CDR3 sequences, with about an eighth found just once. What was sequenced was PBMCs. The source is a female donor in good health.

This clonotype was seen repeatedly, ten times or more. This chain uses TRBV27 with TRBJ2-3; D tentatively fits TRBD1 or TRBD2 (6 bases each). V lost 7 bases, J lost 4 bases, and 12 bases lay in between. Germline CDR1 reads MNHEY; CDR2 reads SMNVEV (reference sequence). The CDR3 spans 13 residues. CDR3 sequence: CASTPGGSDTQYF. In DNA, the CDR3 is TGTGCCAGCACCCCCGGGGGCTCAGATACGCAGTATTTT.

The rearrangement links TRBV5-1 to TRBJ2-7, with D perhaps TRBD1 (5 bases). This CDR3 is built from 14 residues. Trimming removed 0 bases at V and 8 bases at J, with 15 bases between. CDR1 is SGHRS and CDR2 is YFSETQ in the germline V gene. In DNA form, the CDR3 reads TGCGCCAGCAGCTTGGGGGGCCCCTCCGCTCAGCAGTACTTC. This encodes CASSLGGPSAQQYF.

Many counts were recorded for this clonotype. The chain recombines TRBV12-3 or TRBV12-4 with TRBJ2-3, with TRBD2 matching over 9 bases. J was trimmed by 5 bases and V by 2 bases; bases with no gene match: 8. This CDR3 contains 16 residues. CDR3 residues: CASSLRAGGPEDTQYF. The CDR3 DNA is TGTGCCAGCAGTTTAAGGGCGGGAGGGCCGGAAGATACGCAGTATTTT.

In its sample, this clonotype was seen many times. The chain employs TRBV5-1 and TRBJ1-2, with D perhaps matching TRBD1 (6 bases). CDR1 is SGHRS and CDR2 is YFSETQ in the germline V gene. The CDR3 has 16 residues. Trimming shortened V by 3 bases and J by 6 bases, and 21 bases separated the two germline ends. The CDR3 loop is CASSSQGLGGADGYTF. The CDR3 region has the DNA TGCGCCAGCAGCTCCCAAGGGTTGGGGGGCGCAGATGGCTACACCTTC.

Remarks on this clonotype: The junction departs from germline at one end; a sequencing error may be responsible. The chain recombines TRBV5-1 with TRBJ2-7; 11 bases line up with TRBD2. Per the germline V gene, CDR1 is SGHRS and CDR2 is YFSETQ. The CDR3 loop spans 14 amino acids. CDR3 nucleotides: TGCACCAGCAGCTTGACTAGCGGGACGGGCGAGCAGTACTTC. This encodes CTSSLTSGTGEQYF.

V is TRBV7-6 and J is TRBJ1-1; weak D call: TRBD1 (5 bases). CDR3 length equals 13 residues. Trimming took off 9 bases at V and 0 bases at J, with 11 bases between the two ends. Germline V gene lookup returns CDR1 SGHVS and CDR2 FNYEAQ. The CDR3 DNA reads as TGTGCCAGTGGGGCAAACCTGAACACTGAAGCTTTCTTT. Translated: CASGANLNTEAFF.

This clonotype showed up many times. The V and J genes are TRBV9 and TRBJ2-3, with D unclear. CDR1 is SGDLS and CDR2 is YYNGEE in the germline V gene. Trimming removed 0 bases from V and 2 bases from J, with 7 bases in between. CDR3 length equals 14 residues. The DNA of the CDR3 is TGTGCCAGCAGCGTAGGCAGTTACACAGATACGCAGTATTTT. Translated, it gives CASSVGSYTDTQYF. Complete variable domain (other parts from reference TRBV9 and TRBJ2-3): DSGVTQTPKHLITATGQRVTLRCSPRSGDLSVYWYQQSLDQGLQFLIQYYNGEERAKGNILERFSAQQFPDLHSELNLSSLELGDSALYFCASSVGSYTDTQYFGPGTRLTVL.

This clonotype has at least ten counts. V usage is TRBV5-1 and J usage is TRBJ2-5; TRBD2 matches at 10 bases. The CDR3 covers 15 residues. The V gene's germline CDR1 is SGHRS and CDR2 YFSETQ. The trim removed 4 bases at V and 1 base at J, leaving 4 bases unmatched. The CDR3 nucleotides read TGCGCCAGCAGCCCAGCGGGGGGGACCCAAGAGACCCAGTACTTC. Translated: CASSPAGGTQETQYF.

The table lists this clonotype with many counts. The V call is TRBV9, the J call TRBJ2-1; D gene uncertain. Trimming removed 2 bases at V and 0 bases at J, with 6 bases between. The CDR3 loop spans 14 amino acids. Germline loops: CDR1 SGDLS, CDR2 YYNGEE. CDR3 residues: CASSVTSSYNEQFF. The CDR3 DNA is TGTGCCAGCAGCGTGACAAGCTCCTACAATGAGCAGTTCTTC.

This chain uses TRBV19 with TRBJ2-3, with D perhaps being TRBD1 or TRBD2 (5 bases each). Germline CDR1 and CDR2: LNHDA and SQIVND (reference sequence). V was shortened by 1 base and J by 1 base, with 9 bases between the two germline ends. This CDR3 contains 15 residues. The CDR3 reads CASSIGQGRTDTQYF. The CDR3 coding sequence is TGTGCCAGTAGTATAGGGCAGGGACGCACAGATACGCAGTATTTT.

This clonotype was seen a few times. The CDR3: CASSPIRQGGNTEAFF. The CDR3 DNA sequence: TGCGCCAGCAGCCCTATAAGACAGGGGGGTAACACTGAAGCTTTCTTT. The genes are TRBV5-1 and TRBJ1-1, with 9 positions matching TRBD1. The CDR3 is 16 amino acids. V lost 4 bases to trimming and J lost 2 bases; unmatched junction nucleotides: 9. The germline V gene has CDR1 SGHRS and CDR2 YFSETQ.

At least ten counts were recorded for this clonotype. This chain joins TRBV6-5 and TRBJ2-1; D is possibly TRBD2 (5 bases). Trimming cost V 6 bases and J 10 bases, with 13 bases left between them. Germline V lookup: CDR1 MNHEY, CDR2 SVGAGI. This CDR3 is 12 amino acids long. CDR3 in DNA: TGTGCCAGCAGAAACCGAGCGGAGGAGCAGTTCTTC. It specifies CASRNRAEEQFF.

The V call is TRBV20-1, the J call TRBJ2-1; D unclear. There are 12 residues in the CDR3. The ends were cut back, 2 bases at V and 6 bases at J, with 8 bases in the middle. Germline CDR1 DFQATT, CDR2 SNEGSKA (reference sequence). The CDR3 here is CSARSGVNEQFF. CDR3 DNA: TGCAGTGCTAGAAGTGGGGTCAATGAGCAGTTCTTC.

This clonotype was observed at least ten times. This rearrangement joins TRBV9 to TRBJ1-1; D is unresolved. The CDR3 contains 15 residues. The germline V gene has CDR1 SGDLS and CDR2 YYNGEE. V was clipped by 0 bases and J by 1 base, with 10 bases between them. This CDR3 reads CASSVGWAGNTEAFF. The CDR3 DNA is TGTGCCAGCAGCGTAGGGTGGGCAGGGAACACTGAAGCTTTCTTT.

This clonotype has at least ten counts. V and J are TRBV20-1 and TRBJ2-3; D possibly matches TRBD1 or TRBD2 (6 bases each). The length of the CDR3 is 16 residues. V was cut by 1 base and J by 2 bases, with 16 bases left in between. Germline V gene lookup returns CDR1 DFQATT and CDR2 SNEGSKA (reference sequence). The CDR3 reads CSARAPGAGHTDTQYF. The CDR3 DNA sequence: TGCAGTGCTAGAGCCCCGGGGGCGGGGCACACAGATACGCAGTATTTT.

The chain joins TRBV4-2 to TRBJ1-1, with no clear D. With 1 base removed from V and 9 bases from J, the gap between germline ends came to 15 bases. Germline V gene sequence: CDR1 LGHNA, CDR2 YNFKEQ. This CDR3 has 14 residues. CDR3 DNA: TGTGCCAGCAGCCAAGTCCGAACCGGATATCAAGCTTTCTTT. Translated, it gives CASSQVRTGYQAFF.

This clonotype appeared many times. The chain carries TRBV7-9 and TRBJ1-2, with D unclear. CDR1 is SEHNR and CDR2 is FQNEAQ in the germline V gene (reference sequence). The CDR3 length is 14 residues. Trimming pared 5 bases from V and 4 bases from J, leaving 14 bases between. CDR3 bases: TGTGCCAGCAGCGCCACGACCGAGCCCTATGGCTACACCTTC. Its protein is CASSATTEPYGYTF.